The 20 T cell receptor beta chains below all came from one sample that was sequenced in a study of Graves' ophthalmopathy and Graves' hyperthyroidism. Scientists amplified the TCR beta CDR3 regions from RNA transcripts. First-round RT-PCR with HTBI primers preceded a second-round multiplex PCR. MiXCR, applied by TCRdb to the multiplex PCR reads, yields one record per CDR3 protein. The sample contains about 620,000 distinct CDR3 sequences, 22% of which appear only once. The sample was peripheral blood. All receptors derive from a woman under 30 with stable Graves' hyperthyroidism. Some clones in this sample may be carry-over from other donors' samples.

The gene calls are TRBV2 and TRBJ2-7; D gene ambiguous. In germline, CDR1 is SNHLY, CDR2 FYNNEI. Trimming stripped 6 bases from V and 2 bases from J, with 14 bases between. The CDR3 consists of 14 residues. The CDR3 sequence is CASSLEALPYEQYF. The DNA for the CDR3 is TGTGCCAGCAGCTTAGAGGCTCTACCCTACGAGCAGTACTTC.

This clonotype was found once. The rearrangement uses TRBV6-1 and TRBJ1-2; weak D call: TRBD1 (5 bases). V was cut by 4 bases and J by 4 bases, with 10 bases left in between. The CDR3 spans 13 residues. CDR1 MNHNS and CDR2 SASEGT come from the germline V gene. This CDR3 reads CASSAGGVYGYTF. In DNA, the CDR3 is TGTGCCAGCAGTGCAGGAGGGGTCTATGGCTACACCTTC.

This clonotype was seen many times. A read error is possible here, since a much larger clone lies one base away. J is TRBJ2-7 and V is TRBV12-3 or TRBV12-4, with D tentatively TRBD1 (6 bases). The CDR3 extends over 13 amino acids. V shed 5 bases and J shed 6 bases, with 14 bases lying between them. The CDR3 nucleotides read TGTGCCAGCAGTACAGGGAACCCCTGCGAGCAGTACTTC. Translation: CASSTGNPCEQYF.

This clonotype was seen at least ten times. This chain uses TRBV4-2 with TRBJ1-1; 9 positions match TRBD1. Per germline, CDR1 LGHNA and CDR2 YNFKEQ. V gave up 4 bases and J gave up 5 bases; unmatched junction bases: 11. The CDR3 totals 16 residues. The CDR3, as DNA: TGTGCCAGCAGCCTACTGGCAGGGACAGGGCGGACTGAAGCTTTCTTT. Its protein product is CASSLLAGTGRTEAFF.

In its sample, this clonotype was seen many times. The chain recombines TRBV2 with TRBJ2-5; TRBD1 might be the D (5 bases). V lost 5 bases and J 2 bases, leaving 15 bases between the germline ends. Germline loops: CDR1 SNHLY, CDR2 FYNNEI. The CDR3 runs 15 residues. The CDR3 spells CASSLPGSDQETQYF. CDR3 nucleotides: TGTGCCAGCAGTCTCCCAGGGTCAGATCAAGAGACCCAGTACTTC.

Many counts were recorded for this clonotype. CDR3 in DNA: TGCGCCAGCAGTGACGGACGGATGGAAGCTTTCTTT. Its protein is CASSDGRMEAFF. J is TRBJ1-1 and V is TRBV10-1, with D hard to call. V lost 3 bases, J lost 8 bases, and 10 bases lay in between. The germline V gene encodes CDR1 WNHNN and CDR2 SYGVQD (reference sequence). The length of the CDR3 is 12 residues.

This rearrangement joins TRBV12-5 to TRBJ1-5; weak D call: TRBD1 (5 bases). Per germline, CDR1 LGHNT and CDR2 FRNRAP. Trimming stripped 4 bases from V and 9 bases from J, with 13 bases between. The CDR3 loop spans 13 amino acids. The CDR3 sequence: CASGSAGGVPQHF. CDR3 DNA sequence: TGTGCTAGTGGTTCGGCAGGAGGGGTGCCCCAGCATTTT.

This clonotype was detected many times. The chain is built from TRBV29-1 and TRBJ1-2, with 8 bases fitting TRBD1. The CDR3 contains 15 residues. Germline V gene lookup returns CDR1 SQVTM and CDR2 ANQGSEA. Losses at the gene ends were 3 bases for V and 4 bases for J; bases not matched to a gene: 10. CDR3 region: CSVDGTGGVGYGYTF. The CDR3 DNA reads TGCAGCGTTGATGGGACAGGAGGGGTCGGCTATGGCTACACCTTC.

The rearrangement uses TRBV10-3 and TRBJ1-5; tentative D call: TRBD1 (5 bases). The CDR3 length is 17 residues. Germline lookup yields CDR1 ENHRY and CDR2 SYGVKD. V shed 8 bases and J shed 0 bases, with 20 bases lying between them. CDR3 nucleotides: TGTGCCATCCTCAAGGGACCTCCAAAAAATAGCAATCAGCCCCAGCATTTT. It codes for CAILKGPPKNSNQPQHF.

This clonotype was seen ten or more times. The chain links TRBV24-1 to TRBJ1-5, with 9 bases matching TRBD1. V shed 4 bases, J shed 7 bases, and the junction held 7 bases outside the gene matches. The CDR3 totals 15 residues. CDR1 KGHDR and CDR2 SFDVKD come from the germline V gene. CDR3 coding DNA: TGTGCCACCAGTGAGGGACAGGGTTTAGGGCAGCCCCAGCATTTT. Translated, it gives CATSEGQGLGQPQHF.

This clonotype has a count of ten or more. The rearrangement joins TRBV2 to TRBJ1-2; TRBD1 agrees at 11 bases. CDR1 SNHLY and CDR2 FYNNEI come from the germline V gene. There are 14 residues in the CDR3. The J segment lost 4 bases and the V segment lost 6 bases, leaving 4 bases of the junction unmatched. The CDR3 protein is CASRRGQGAYGYTF. In nucleotides, the CDR3 is TGTGCCAGCAGACGCGGACAGGGGGCCTATGGCTACACCTTC.

The chain has TRBV30 and TRBJ1-1; D gene ambiguous. The CDR3 is 12 residues long. Between the trimmed V and J ends, which lost 0 bases and 6 bases, there was a span of 8 bases. Per the germline V gene, CDR1 is GTSNPN and CDR2 is SVGIG (reference sequence). This chain's CDR3 is CAWSVRVPEAFF. The DNA for the CDR3 is TGTGCCTGGAGTGTACGGGTTCCTGAAGCTTTCTTT.

At least ten counts were recorded for this clonotype. At one end the junction does not follow the germline gene, possibly because of a read error. DNA of the CDR3: TGTGCCAGCAGCCAAGTAGGTGGCTACGAGCAGTACTTC. Translation: CASSQVGGYEQYF. The chain uses TRBV4-1 and TRBJ2-7; D not certain. The CDR3 spans 13 residues. Germline V CDR1 and CDR2: MGHRA, YSYEKL.

This chain uses TRBV12-3 or TRBV12-4 with TRBJ2-7; tentatively, D is TRBD2 (6 bases). The CDR3 is 15 residues long. V gave up 6 bases and J gave up 1 base, with 16 bases separating them. In nucleotides, the CDR3 is TGTGCCAGCAGCCCAGCAGGGAGGAGTTCCTACGAGCAGTACTTC. Its translation: CASSPAGRSSYEQYF.

There are a few counts of this clonotype. This chain links TRBV27 with TRBJ2-7; D may be TRBD2 (6 bases). The CDR3 loop spans 14 amino acids. Trimming cost V 4 bases and J 2 bases, with 12 bases left between them. The germline CDR1 and CDR2 sequences are MNHEY and SMNVEV (reference sequence). This chain's CDR3 is CASSWKGLPYEQYF. For the CDR3, the DNA is TGTGCCAGCAGTTGGAAGGGACTCCCCTACGAGCAGTACTTC.

CDR3 loop: CASTPRGGMGGYTF. In nucleotides, the CDR3 is TGTGCCAGCACACCTAGAGGAGGAATGGGCGGCTACACCTTC. This chain links TRBV12-3 or TRBV12-4 with TRBJ1-2; no definite D call. This CDR3 has 14 amino acids. The germline V and J ends were trimmed by 7 bases and 8 bases, with 20 bases remaining between them.

At least ten counts were recorded for this clonotype. V is TRBV4-1 and J is TRBJ2-7, with a tentative D call TRBD2 (5 bases). Trimming stripped 4 bases from V and 7 bases from J, with 17 bases between. CDR3 size: 14 residues. Germline CDR1 MGHRA, CDR2 YSYEKL. This CDR3 is CASSRYDDPGEQYF. In DNA, the CDR3 is TGCGCCAGCAGCCGATATGACGACCCGGGGGAGCAGTACTTC.

This rearrangement joins TRBV12-5 to TRBJ1-2; D perhaps matches TRBD1 (5 bases). The CDR3 covers 12 residues. Germline-derived CDR1 and CDR2 are LGHNT and FRNRAP. The V end lost 3 bases, the J end lost 5 bases, and 7 bases lay between the germline ends. The CDR3 loop is CASGLGDYGYTF. The CDR3 DNA sequence: TGTGCTAGTGGTTTAGGGGATTATGGCTACACCTTC.

This clonotype showed up many times. The chain links TRBV12-3 or TRBV12-4 to TRBJ1-5; D is possibly TRBD1 (6 bases). Deletions cut 1 base from V and 5 bases from J, with 9 bases between. The CDR3 spans 14 residues. The chain's CDR3 is CASSLEEGDQPQHF. Here the CDR3 DNA reads TGTGCCAGCAGTTTAGAGGAGGGGGATCAGCCCCAGCATTTT.

This clonotype was seen at least ten times. J is TRBJ1-1 and V is TRBV15, with D tentatively TRBD1 (5 bases). Per the germline V gene, CDR1 is LNHNV and CDR2 is YYDKDF (reference sequence). Deletions cut 1 base from V and 3 bases from J, with 6 bases between. This CDR3 contains 13 residues. CDR3: CATSRGGDTEAFF. CDR3 DNA: TGTGCCACCAGCAGAGGGGGGGACACTGAAGCTTTCTTT.